The present TCR beta chain was sequenced within a study of beta chain features in type 1 diabetes. Expressed TCRB transcripts were sequenced because the entire RNA isolate underwent reverse transcription. Generated by immunoSEQ multiplex PCR, the TCRdb table keeps only in-frame clones and is missing some. Of hundreds of thousands of clones detected, 8% to 13% appear once; the ten largest clones hold 0.015%. The sequence derives from a woman in her 30s in good health. Sequencing was performed on naive CD4+ T cells from blood.

The CDR3 region has the DNA TGTGCCAGCAGACTGACAGGGGGCAAGCAGTTCTTC. It yields the protein CASRLTGGKQFF. The genes are TRBV7-9 and TRBJ2-1, with 10 bases identical to TRBD1. J lost 11 bases, V lost 6 bases, and 4 bases had no gene match. Germline lookup yields CDR1 SEHNR and CDR2 FQNEAQ (reference sequence). This CDR3 has 12 amino acids.